This entry is about one TCR beta chain. This record comes from a study of tumor-infiltrating lymphocytes in oesophageal squamous cell carcinoma. Germline CDR1 reads LGHDT; CDR2 reads YNNKEL (reference sequence). The CDR3 covers 12 residues. TCRdb passed the PCR reads through MiXCR, listing each CDR3 protein once. The data contain approximately 12,000 distinct CDR3 sequences, roughly three fifths of them singletons. Sample: esophageal tumor tissue. This chain connects TRBV3-1 to TRBJ2-7; D remains ambiguous. The last part of the DNA fits TRBJ2-5 better; the J call may be wrong. The sequence was obtained from a female donor with esophageal squamous cell carcinoma. CDR3 loop: CASSQTIETQYF. The CDR3 nucleotides read TGTGCCAGCAGCCAAACAATAGAGACCCAGTACTTC.